The 21 T cell receptor beta chains presented below share a single source sample, sequenced in a study of T cells in Graves' hyperthyroidism and ophthalmopathy. The CDR3 regions of TCR beta were amplified from RNA transcripts. The HTBI primer set was used in a first-round RT-PCR of the TCR CDR3. TCRdb ran MiXCR on the multiplex PCR reads and lists one entry per CDR3 protein. This table holds hundreds of thousands of distinct CDR3 sequences, roughly 15% found once. Sample: blood. The origin of the receptors is a woman between 40 and 55 years old with Graves' ophthalmopathy.

The chain carries TRBV11-1 and TRBJ1-1; 8 positions match TRBD1. J gave up 7 bases and V 0 bases, and 13 bases lay outside the gene matches. The CDR3 length is 17 residues. Germline V gene data show CDR1 as SGHAT and CDR2 as FQDESV (reference sequence). The CDR3 loop is CASSLAGTGQRRGEAFF. In nucleotides, the CDR3 is TGTGCCAGCAGCTTAGCGGGGACAGGTCAACGGAGGGGTGAAGCTTTCTTT.

This clonotype has ten or more counts. This sequence joins TRBV12-3 or TRBV12-4 and TRBJ2-1; 8 bases line up with TRBD1. CDR3 length: 13 amino acids. The V gene end was trimmed by 8 bases and the J gene end by 8 bases; junction bases not matched to a gene: 8. For the CDR3, the DNA is TGTGCCAGCGGACAGGGTCGGGTTGATGAGCAGTTCTTC. Its protein is CASGQGRVDEQFF.

This clonotype was seen many times. The chain uses TRBV27 and TRBJ1-1; D perhaps matches TRBD1 (6 bases). V gave up 2 bases and J gave up 3 bases, with 19 bases separating them. Germline assignment: CDR1 MNHEY and CDR2 SMNVEV (reference sequence). The CDR3 has 17 residues. The CDR3 DNA sequence: TGTGCCAGCAGTTTACTCGGTGTGAAGGGACAAGACACTGAAGCTTTCTTT. Translation gives CASSLLGVKGQDTEAFF.

V usage is TRBV9 and J usage is TRBJ2-2; the D gene could be TRBD1 or TRBD2 (5 bases each). This CDR3 region has 16 residues. Germline-derived CDR1 and CDR2 are SGDLS and YYNGEE. V lost 5 bases, J lost 1 base, and 15 bases lay in between. The CDR3 DNA follows: TGTGCCAGCAGACCACCGGGACCAGAGAACACCGGGGAGCTGTTTTTT. As protein: CASRPPGPENTGELFF.

This clonotype was picked up many times. The CDR3 sequence is CASSLPSGTYEQYF. The CDR3 DNA is TGTGCCAGCAGCTTACCTAGCGGGACCTACGAGCAGTACTTC. V is TRBV7-2 and J is TRBJ2-7; 9 nucleotides agree with TRBD2. Germline CDR1 is SGHTA and CDR2 is FQGNSA. The V and J ends lost 2 bases and 2 bases, in that order; junction bases with no gene match: 1. The CDR3 runs to 14 residues.

This clonotype appeared many times. The chain combines TRBV5-1 with TRBJ1-2, with D hard to call. V was clipped by 4 bases and J by 5 bases, with 6 bases between them. The length of the CDR3 is 11 residues. Per the germline V gene, CDR1 is SGHRS and CDR2 is YFSETQ. CDR3 DNA: TGCGCCAGCAGCGGCCTGTATGGCTACACCTTC. Its translation is CASSGLYGYTF.

This clonotype was counted at least ten times. The V and J genes are TRBV20-1 and TRBJ1-5, with 7 bases matching TRBD1. Germline lookup yields CDR1 DFQATT and CDR2 SNEGSKA (reference sequence). The V segment lost 3 bases and the J segment 0 bases; nucleotides outside the gene matches: 8. The CDR3 covers 16 residues. In DNA form, the CDR3 reads TGCAGTGCTAGGGGGACAGAAAGTTATAGCAATCAGCCCCAGCATTTT. This translates into CSARGTESYSNQPQHF.

The chain carries TRBV7-2 and TRBJ1-5; possible D gene TRBD1, 5 bases. Trimming left V 4 bases short and J 6 bases short, with 16 bases between. The germline gives CDR1 SGHTA, CDR2 FQGNSA. The CDR3 has 15 amino acids. This CDR3 is CASSSGTVRGQPQHF. CDR3 nucleotide sequence: TGTGCCAGCAGCTCCGGGACGGTTCGTGGTCAGCCCCAGCATTTT.

This chain connects TRBV19 to TRBJ1-5; D not resolved. V was pared by 3 bases and J by 3 bases, with 3 bases between. The CDR3 contains 12 residues. Germline V gene lookup returns CDR1 LNHDA and CDR2 SQIVND (reference sequence). The CDR3 DNA sequence: TGTGCCAGTAGTATTTACAATCAGCCCCAGCATTTT. Residues: CASSIYNQPQHF.

This clonotype was detected many times. The chain uses TRBV10-1 and TRBJ2-2; the D is unclear. CDR1 and CDR2 (germline): WNHNN, SYGVQD (reference sequence). This CDR3 comprises 14 residues. V lost 6 bases and J lost 5, with 13 bases in between. The CDR3 DNA sequence: TGCGCCAGCAGAGATTCTCCGGAGACCGGGGAGCTGTTTTTT. Protein product: CASRDSPETGELFF.

This clonotype was recorded many times. The chain has TRBV2 and TRBJ2-7; the D gene is possibly TRBD2 (6 bases). CDR1 is SNHLY and CDR2 is FYNNEI in the germline V gene. Trimming left V 4 bases short and J 4 bases short, with 8 bases between. This CDR3 is built from 12 residues. In nucleotides, the CDR3 is TGTGCCAGCAGTGCACTAGCATACGAGCAGTACTTC. Protein product: CASSALAYEQYF.

The chain's CDR3 is CSVGGPGALNTEAFF. The CDR3 DNA sequence: TGCAGCGTTGGCGGGCCGGGCGCACTGAACACTGAAGCTTTCTTT. The V gene is TRBV29-1, the J gene TRBJ1-1; the D is unclear. The CDR3 totals 15 residues. CDR1 and CDR2 (germline): SQVTM, ANQGSEA. Trimming left V 4 bases short and J 0 bases short, with 15 bases between.

This clonotype was detected ten times or more. This chain connects TRBV12-3 or TRBV12-4 to TRBJ1-3; D not resolved. CDR3 length: 10 amino acids. V gave up 9 bases and J gave up 7 bases, with 7 bases separating them. CDR3 DNA sequence: TGTGCCAGTCACCGGAACACCATATATTTT. Amino acids: CASHRNTIYF.

This clonotype was counted many times. The rearrangement joins TRBV7-2 to TRBJ2-7; D remains ambiguous. CDR3 length: 15 amino acids. Germline CDR1 reads SGHTA; CDR2 reads FQGNSA. Trimming took off 1 base at V and 0 bases at J, with 10 bases between the two ends. CDR3 nucleotides: TGTGCCAGCAGCTTAGTAGTAGGTTTCTCCTACGAGCAGTACTTC. Its translation is CASSLVVGFSYEQYF.

The sample holds many counts of this clonotype. The genes are TRBV7-2 and TRBJ1-1; D gene ambiguous. The CDR3 contains 15 residues. Germline CDR1 is SGHTA and CDR2 is FQGNSA. Trimming removed 5 bases from V and 1 base from J, with 14 bases in between. As DNA, the CDR3 is TGTGCCAGCAGCCCAAGCCTGGGCTGGAACACTGAAGCTTTCTTT. It codes for CASSPSLGWNTEAFF.

This clonotype was counted at least ten times. V gene TRBV5-1 combines with J gene TRBJ2-7; TRBD1 is a possible D gene (6 bases). V lost 0 bases to trimming and J lost 1 base, with 20 bases between them. In germline, CDR1 is SGHRS, CDR2 YFSETQ. The CDR3 is made up of 18 amino acids. The CDR3 region is CASSLDALNRQVSYEQYF. The CDR3, as DNA: TGCGCCAGCAGCTTGGACGCTTTGAACCGACAGGTTTCCTACGAGCAGTACTTC.

This clonotype was counted once. The chain links TRBV20-1 to TRBJ2-5; TRBD1 aligns across 10 bases. Germline V gives CDR1 DFQATT, CDR2 SNEGSKA (reference sequence). The CDR3 is 14 residues long. J was trimmed by 5 bases and V by 8 bases; bases with no gene match: 11. The CDR3 sequence is CSTPGQGESETQYF. DNA for the CDR3: TGCAGTACCCCCGGACAGGGGGAAAGTGAGACCCAGTACTTC.

The rearrangement uses TRBV6-1 and TRBJ1-1; D is unclear. CDR1 and CDR2 (germline): MNHNS, SASEGT. The CDR3 runs 13 residues. Trimming left V 6 bases short and J 11 bases short, with 19 bases between. CDR3 DNA: TGTGCCAGCAGCTTCGGACCTGAATCGTCCGCTTTCTTT. It encodes CASSFGPESSAFF.

This clonotype showed up many times. This chain joins TRBV5-1 and TRBJ2-2; weak D call: TRBD1 (6 bases). V was pared by 1 base and J by 3 bases, with 10 bases between. The CDR3 spans 15 residues. Looked up from germline, CDR1 is SGHRS and CDR2 is YFSETQ. The CDR3 coding sequence is TGCGCCAGCAGCTTGACAGGGAGCGACACCGGGGAGCTGTTTTTT. It codes for CASSLTGSDTGELFF.

This clonotype was found many times. The chain uses TRBV6-5 and TRBJ1-5; D gene unclear. CDR3 length: 13 amino acids. Germline-derived CDR1 and CDR2 are MNHEY and SVGAGI. V dropped 5 bases and J dropped 4 bases, with 9 bases sitting between them. CDR3 DNA: TGTGCCAGCAGTCACGGGGAGAATCAGCCCCAGCATTTT. Amino acid sequence: CASSHGENQPQHF.

This clonotype was detected ten times or more. The chain joins TRBV5-1 to TRBJ1-1; 7 bases are a match to TRBD1. Trimming took 4 bases from V and 5 from J; bases not matched to a gene: 14. Germline V gives CDR1 SGHRS, CDR2 YFSETQ. The CDR3 runs to 16 residues. The CDR3 coding sequence is TGCGCCAGCAGCATGGGTTTGTCAGGGGGTGGGACTGAAGCTTTCTTT. It translates to CASSMGLSGGGTEAFF.